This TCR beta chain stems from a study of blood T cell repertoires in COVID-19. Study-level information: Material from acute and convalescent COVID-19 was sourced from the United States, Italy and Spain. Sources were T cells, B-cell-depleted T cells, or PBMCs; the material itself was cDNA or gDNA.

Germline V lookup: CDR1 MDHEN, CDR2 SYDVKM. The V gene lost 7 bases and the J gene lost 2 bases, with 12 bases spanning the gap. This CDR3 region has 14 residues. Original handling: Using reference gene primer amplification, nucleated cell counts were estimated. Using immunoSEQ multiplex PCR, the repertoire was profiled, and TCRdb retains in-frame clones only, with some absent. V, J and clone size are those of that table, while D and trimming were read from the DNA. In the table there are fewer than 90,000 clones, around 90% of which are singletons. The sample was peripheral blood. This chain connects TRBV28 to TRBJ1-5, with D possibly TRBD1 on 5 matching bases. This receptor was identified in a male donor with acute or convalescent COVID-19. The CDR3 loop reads CASKKAGGNQPQHF. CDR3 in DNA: TGTGCCAGCAAGAAGGCGGGGGGCAATCAGCCCCAGCATTTT. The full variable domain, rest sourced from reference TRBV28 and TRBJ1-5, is DVKVTQSSRYLVKRTGEKVFLECVQDMDHENMFWYRQDPGLGLRLIYFSYDVKMKEKGDIPEGYSVSREKKERFSLILESASTNQTSMYLCASKKAGGNQPQHFGDGTRLSIL.